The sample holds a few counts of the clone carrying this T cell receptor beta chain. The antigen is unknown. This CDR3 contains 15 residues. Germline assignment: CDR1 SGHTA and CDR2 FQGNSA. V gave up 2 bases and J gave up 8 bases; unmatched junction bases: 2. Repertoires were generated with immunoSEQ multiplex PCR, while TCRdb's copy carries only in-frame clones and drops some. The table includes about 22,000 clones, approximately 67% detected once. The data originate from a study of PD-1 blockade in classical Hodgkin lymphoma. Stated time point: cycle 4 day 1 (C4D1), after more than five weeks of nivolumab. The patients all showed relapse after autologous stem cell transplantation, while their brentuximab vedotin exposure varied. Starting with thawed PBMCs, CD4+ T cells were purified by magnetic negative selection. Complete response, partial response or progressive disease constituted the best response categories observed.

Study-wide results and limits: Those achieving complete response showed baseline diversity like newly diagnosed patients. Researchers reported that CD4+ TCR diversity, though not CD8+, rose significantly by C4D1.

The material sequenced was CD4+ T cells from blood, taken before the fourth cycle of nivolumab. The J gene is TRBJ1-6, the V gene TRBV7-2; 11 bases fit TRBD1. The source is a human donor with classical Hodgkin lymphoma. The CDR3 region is CASSLLGQGDSPLHF. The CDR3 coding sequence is TGTGCCAGCAGCTTACTGGGACAGGGGGATTCACCCCTCCACTTT. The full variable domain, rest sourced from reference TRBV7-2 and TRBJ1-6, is GAGVSQSPSNKVTEKGKDVELRCDPISGHTALYWYRQSLGQGLEFLIYFQGNSAPDKSGLPSDRFSAERTGGSVSTLTIQRTQQEDSAVYLCASSLLGQGDSPLHFGNGTRLTVT.